Sequencing of this TCR beta chain was carried out in a study of early T cells in non-severe SARS-CoV-2 infection. General study results and limits: There was a bias toward anti-spike CD8 responses in VDJdb matching, which missed private and CD4 specificities.

TCRdb redid the calling of the 5' RACE reads with MiXCR, one entry per CDR3 protein. The data show more than 85,000 distinct CDR3 sequences, roughly 12% seen once. The V and J ends lost 6 bases and 2 bases respectively, with 14 bases between them. The length of the CDR3 is 14 residues. Per the germline V gene, CDR1 is SQVTM and CDR2 is ANQGSEA. This clonotype appeared once. Its antigen is undetermined. Here the sequenced sample was whole blood, taken at baseline. The rearrangement links TRBV29-1 to TRBJ2-1; a weak D match, TRBD2 (7 bases). This receptor was taken from an adult who was a healthcare worker with PCR-confirmed SARS-CoV-2 infection or an uninfected control (not recorded which). The CDR3 reads CSVWGLAAYNEQFF. CDR3 nucleotide sequence: TGCAGCGTCTGGGGGCTAGCGGCCTACAATGAGCAGTTCTTC.